These T cell receptor beta chains were read from a single sample in a study of T cells after yellow fever vaccination. Via MiXCR, TCRdb re-called the 5' RACE reads, giving one row per CDR3 protein. The sample lists around 590,000 distinct CDR3 sequences, around an eighth occurring once. The sample was PBMCs, taken on the day of the yellow fever booster vaccination. The receptors shown here come from a man aged 25 to 40 who received the YFV17D yellow fever vaccine. Each CDR3 is given with its conserved first and last residue. D genes are given only for firm matches. For some rows the clone size is stated as once, few or many, or as a class when expanded; others skip it.

abundance,d_gene,v_gene,j_gene,CDR3aa,CDR3nt
-,-,TRBV5-6,TRBJ2-5,CASSFRRPETQYF,TGTGCCAGCAGCTTTAGACGGCCAGAGACCCAGTACTTC
-,-,TRBV5-6,TRBJ2-5,CASSQPSQETQYF,TGTGCCAGCAGCCAGCCCAGCCAAGAGACCCAGTACTTC
-,TRBD2,TRBV4-2,TRBJ2-4,CASSQDLLAANIQYF,TGTGCCAGCAGCCAAGATCTTCTAGCGGCAAACATTCAGTACTTC
-,TRBD2,TRBV20-1,TRBJ2-1,CSASGSPGGEQFF,TGCAGTGCTAGCGGGAGCCCGGGAGGGGAGCAGTTCTTC
-,-,TRBV15,TRBJ2-5,CATSRQSLLRGETQYF,TGTGCCACCAGCAGACAATCCCTTTTAAGGGGGGAGACCCAGTACTTC
many,TRBD1,TRBV29-1,TRBJ2-7,CSVAGTDGSDYEQYF,TGCAGCGTTGCTGGGACAGACGGTAGTGACTACGAGCAGTACTTC
-,TRBD2,TRBV6-1,TRBJ2-1,CASSLTWGGTGHNEQFF,TGTGCCAGCAGCCTTACCTGGGGGGGGACTGGGCACAATGAGCAGTTCTTC
few,-,TRBV7-2,TRBJ2-7,CASSLLADPHEQYF,TGTGCCAGCAGCTTGTTAGCGGATCCCCACGAGCAGTACTTC
-,-,TRBV10-3,TRBJ1-3,CAISEFKTDSGNTIYF,TGTGCCATCAGTGAGTTTAAGACGGACTCTGGAAACACCATATATTTT
few,TRBD1,TRBV20-1,TRBJ2-3,CSASPRDRGTDTQYF,TGCAGTGCTAGCCCCCGGGACAGGGGGACAGATACGCAGTATTTT
-,-,TRBV18,TRBJ2-1,CASSPGREIEQFF,TGTGCCAGCTCACCGGGCAGGGAGATTGAGCAGTTCTTC
-,-,TRBV27,TRBJ2-7,CASSSPRQSSYEQYF,TGTGCCAGCAGTTCCCCTCGACAGAGCTCCTACGAGCAGTACTTC
few,-,TRBV11-2,TRBJ2-6,CASSLVAQVYSGANVLTF,TGTGCCAGCAGCTTGGTAGCACAGGTCTACTCTGGGGCCAACGTCCTGACTTTC
-,TRBD2,TRBV6-2/TRBV6-3,TRBJ2-3,CASSYGRGAREQTDTQYF,TGTGCCAGCAGTTACGGGCGAGGGGCGCGGGAGCAGACAGATACGCAGTATTTT
few,TRBD2,TRBV12-3/TRBV12-4,TRBJ2-1,CASSPRLAGSAYNEQFF,TGTGCCAGCAGTCCTAGACTAGCGGGCTCCGCCTACAATGAGCAGTTCTTC
few,TRBD2,TRBV11-2,TRBJ2-7,CASSLGLAGGTKSYEQYF,TGTGCCAGCAGCTTAGGACTAGCGGGAGGGACTAAAAGCTACGAGCAGTACTTC
few,-,TRBV4-3,TRBJ2-7,CASSYTERGEQYF,TGCGCCAGCAGCTACACCGAGCGCGGTGAGCAGTACTTC
few,-,TRBV7-9,TRBJ2-2,CASRGVAEATGELFF,TGTGCCAGCAGGGGGGTAGCGGAAGCTACCGGGGAGCTGTTTTTT
many,-,TRBV4-3,TRBJ1-4,CASSQDLSAVANEKLFF,TGCGCCAGCAGCCAAGATCTATCGGCAGTGGCTAATGAAAAACTGTTTTTT
few,-,TRBV7-3,TRBJ2-3,CASRQDIGTDTQYF,TGTGCCAGCAGACAGGACATAGGCACAGATACGCAGTATTTT
-,-,TRBV6-1,TRBJ1-4,CASMNRNNEKLFF,TGTGCCAGCATGAACAGGAATAATGAAAAACTGTTTTTT
-,-,TRBV29-1,TRBJ2-5,CSARIILTQETQYF,TGCAGCGCCCGGATCATCCTGACACAAGAGACCCAGTACTTC
few,-,TRBV12-3/TRBV12-4,TRBJ2-1,CASVTSSYNEQFF,TGTGCCAGCGTGACTAGCTCCTACAATGAGCAGTTCTTC
-,-,TRBV2,TRBJ1-3,CASNQGGSGNTIYF,TGTGCCAGCAACCAGGGAGGATCTGGAAACACCATATATTTT
many,TRBD1,TRBV7-2,TRBJ2-2,CASSSEGASGTGELFF,TGTGCCAGCAGCTCCGAGGGGGCGTCAGGCACCGGGGAGCTGTTTTTT
few,TRBD1,TRBV2,TRBJ2-2,CASSGTGIAGELFF,TGTGCCAGCAGCGGGACAGGGATAGCCGGGGAGCTGTTTTTT
few,-,TRBV18,TRBJ1-5,CASSLTGIRTPQHF,TGTGCCAGCTCCTTAACAGGAATACGTACGCCCCAGCATTTT
-,TRBD2,TRBV7-2,TRBJ2-2,CASSKHLASGTGELFF,TGTGCCAGCAGCAAACACTTGGCTAGCGGGACCGGGGAGCTGTTTTTT
many,TRBD1,TRBV10-3,TRBJ1-5,CATRQGGSNQPQHF,TGTGCCACTAGACAGGGAGGGAGCAATCAGCCCCAGCATTTT
-,TRBD2,TRBV3-1,TRBJ2-2,CASSLIAGVPGELFF,TGTGCCAGCAGCCTGATAGCGGGAGTTCCCGGGGAGCTGTTTTTT
few,-,TRBV18,TRBJ1-1,CASSSGRQNTEAFF,TGTGCCAGCTCGTCCGGACGGCAGAACACTGAAGCTTTCTTT
-,TRBD2,TRBV27,TRBJ2-1,CASSSIGTSGSNEQFF,TGTGCCAGCAGTTCAATCGGGACTAGCGGGAGTAATGAGCAGTTCTTC
few,TRBD2,TRBV20-1,TRBJ2-3,CSARDRASGYSDTQYF,TGCAGTGCTAGAGATCGGGCTAGCGGGTATTCAGATACGCAGTATTTT
many,-,TRBV12-3/TRBV12-4,TRBJ1-1,CASSLDEYLGTEAFF,TGTGCCAGCAGTTTAGATGAGTATTTGGGCACTGAAGCTTTCTTT
-,-,TRBV27,TRBJ2-2,CASSPTDGTGELFF,TGTGCCAGCAGCCCGACGGACGGCACCGGGGAGCTGTTTTTT
few,-,TRBV5-6,TRBJ1-5,CASSSLGFQPQHF,TGTGCCAGCAGCTCGCTCGGTTTTCAGCCCCAGCATTTT
-,TRBD1,TRBV6-5,TRBJ2-1,CASRQGQLSYNEQFF,TGTGCCAGCAGACAGGGACAGCTCTCCTACAATGAGCAGTTCTTC
few,-,TRBV20-1,TRBJ2-1,CSARRPADIDNEQFF,TGCAGTGCTAGGCGGCCCGCGGATATTGACAATGAGCAGTTCTTC
-,TRBD2,TRBV11-3,TRBJ2-1,CASSSRGGSRSEQFF,TGTGCCAGCAGCTCCCGGGGGGGATCTAGAAGTGAGCAGTTCTTC
many,TRBD2,TRBV12-5,TRBJ2-5,CASGFAGLAPETQYF,TGTGCTAGTGGTTTCGCGGGACTAGCCCCGGAGACCCAGTACTTC
-,-,TRBV4-3,TRBJ2-3,CASSSRYTGSTDTQYF,TGCGCCAGCAGCTCCAGGTACACGGGGAGCACAGATACGCAGTATTTT
few,-,TRBV4-3,TRBJ2-2,CASSPDLGGELFF,TGCGCCAGCAGCCCGGACTTAGGCGGGGAGCTGTTTTTT
-,-,TRBV29-1,TRBJ1-2,CSVEYNYGYTF,TGCAGCGTTGAATACAATTATGGCTACACCTTC
-,-,TRBV4-2,TRBJ1-4,CASSQGMGTYEKLFF,TGTGCCAGCAGCCAAGGGATGGGAACCTATGAAAAACTGTTTTTT
many,-,TRBV7-2,TRBJ1-2,CASSPQERPNYGYTF,TGTGCCAGCAGCCCACAAGAAAGGCCTAACTATGGCTACACCTTC
-,-,TRBV20-1,TRBJ1-2,CSAGRDGYTF,TGCAGTGCTGGTCGGGATGGCTACACCTTC
few,-,TRBV14,TRBJ2-2,CASSQVNRAAGELFF,TGTGCCAGCAGCCAAGTAAACAGGGCCGCCGGGGAGCTGTTTTTT
-,TRBD2,TRBV12-3/TRBV12-4,TRBJ2-5,CASQMGGGETQYF,TGTGCCAGCCAGATGGGCGGGGGGGAGACCCAGTACTTC